This T cell receptor (beta chain) comes out of a study of T-cell memory formation after mild COVID-19. J gave up 1 base and V 8 bases, and 6 bases lay outside the gene matches. CDR1 is SNHLY and CDR2 is FYNNEI in the germline V gene. The CDR3 length is 15 residues. TCRdb ran MiXCR on the 5' RACE reads and lists one entry per CDR3 protein. The sample shows fewer than 650,000 distinct CDR3 sequences, roughly a sixth of them seen only once. The J gene is TRBJ2-3, the V gene TRBV2, with 10 nucleotides matching TRBD2. Sequencing input: PBMCs or a T cell subset sorted from them (not recorded which). The TCR comes from an adult woman who had mild COVID-19 (a few samples of this study predate the infection). Cell type and time point are not known. The CDR3 loop reads CASPQSGGGTDTQYF. In nucleotides, the CDR3 is TGTGCCAGCCCCCAGAGCGGGGGGGGCACAGATACGCAGTATTTT.